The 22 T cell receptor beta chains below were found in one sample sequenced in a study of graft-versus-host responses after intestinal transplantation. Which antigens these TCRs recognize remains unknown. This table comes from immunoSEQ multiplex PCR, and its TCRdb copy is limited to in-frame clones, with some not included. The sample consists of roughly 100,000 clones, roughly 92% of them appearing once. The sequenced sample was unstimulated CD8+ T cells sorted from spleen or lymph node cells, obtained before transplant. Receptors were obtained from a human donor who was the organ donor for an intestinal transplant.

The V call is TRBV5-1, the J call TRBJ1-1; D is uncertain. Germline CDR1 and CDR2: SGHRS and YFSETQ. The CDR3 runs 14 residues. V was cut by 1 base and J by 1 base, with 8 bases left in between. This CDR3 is CASSLTGSNTEAFF. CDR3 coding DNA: TGCGCCAGCAGCTTGACCGGGTCGAACACTGAAGCTTTCTTT.

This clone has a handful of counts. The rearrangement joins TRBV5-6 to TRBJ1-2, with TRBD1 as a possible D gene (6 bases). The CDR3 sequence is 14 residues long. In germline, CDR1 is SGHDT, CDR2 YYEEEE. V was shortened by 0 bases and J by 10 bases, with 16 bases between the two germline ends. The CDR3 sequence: CASSLGGPDLYYTF. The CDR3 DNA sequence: TGTGCCAGCAGCTTGGGGGGGCCTGACCTCTACTACACCTTC.

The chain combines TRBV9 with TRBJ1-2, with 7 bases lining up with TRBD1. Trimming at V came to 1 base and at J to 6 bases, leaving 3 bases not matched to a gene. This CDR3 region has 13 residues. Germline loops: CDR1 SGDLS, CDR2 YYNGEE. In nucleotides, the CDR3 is TGTGCCAGCAGCGTATTAGGGGGCGATGGCTACACCTTC. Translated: CASSVLGGDGYTF.

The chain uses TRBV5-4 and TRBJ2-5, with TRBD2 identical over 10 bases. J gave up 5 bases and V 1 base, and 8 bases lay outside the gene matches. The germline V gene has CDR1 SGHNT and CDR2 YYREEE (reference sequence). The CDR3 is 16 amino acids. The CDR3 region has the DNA TGTGCCAGCAGCTTGAAGCGGGAGGGCCGGAGGGAGACCCAGTACTTC. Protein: CASSLKREGRRETQYF. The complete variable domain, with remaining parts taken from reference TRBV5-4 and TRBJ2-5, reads ETGVTQSPTHLIKTRGQQVTLRCSSQSGHNTVSWYQQALGQGPQFIFQYYREEENGRGNFPPRFSGLQFPNYSSELNVNALELDDSALYLCASSLKREGRRETQYFGPGTRLLVL.

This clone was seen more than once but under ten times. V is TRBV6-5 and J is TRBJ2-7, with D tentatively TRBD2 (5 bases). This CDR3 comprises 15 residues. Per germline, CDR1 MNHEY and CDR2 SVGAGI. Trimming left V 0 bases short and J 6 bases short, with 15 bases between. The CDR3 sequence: CASSYSIDYRFEQYF. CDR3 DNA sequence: TGTGCCAGCAGTTACTCCATCGACTACCGCTTCGAGCAGTACTTC.

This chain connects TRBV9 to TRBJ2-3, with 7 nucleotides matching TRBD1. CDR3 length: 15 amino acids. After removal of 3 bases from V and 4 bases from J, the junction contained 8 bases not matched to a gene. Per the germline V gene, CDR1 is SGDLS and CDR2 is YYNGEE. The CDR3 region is CASSERQGNPDTQYF. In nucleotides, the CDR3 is TGTGCCAGCAGCGAGAGACAGGGCAATCCAGATACGCAGTATTTT.

This CDR3 reads CASRLVGPIQEPINNKSGHEEQYF. The CDR3 bases are TGTGCAAGTCGCTTAGTCGGCCCCATACAGGAGCCCATCAATAACAAATCCGGTCATGAAGAGCAGTACTTC. The chain carries TRBV12-2 and TRBJ2-7; the tabulated D call, TRBD1, remains unverified against the DNA. TRBV12-2 is given as a pseudogene. This CDR3 comprises 24 residues.

CDR3 DNA sequence: TGTGCCAGCAGTGGGGTGGGCGGGGGCATCTACGAGCAGTACTTC. Encoded protein: CASSGVGGGIYEQYF. The chain has TRBV2 and TRBJ2-7, with D tentatively TRBD2 (7 bases). The CDR3 is made up of 15 amino acids. Germline V gene data show CDR1 as SNHLY and CDR2 as FYNNEI. Trimming removed 4 bases from V and 3 bases from J, with 16 bases in between. Complete variable domain (other parts from reference TRBV2 and TRBJ2-7): EPEVTQTPSHQVTQMGQEVILRCVPISNHLYFYWYRQILGQKVEFLVSFYNNEISEKSEIFDDQFSVERPDGSNFTLKIRSTKLEDSAMYFCASSGVGGGIYEQYFGPGTRLTVT.

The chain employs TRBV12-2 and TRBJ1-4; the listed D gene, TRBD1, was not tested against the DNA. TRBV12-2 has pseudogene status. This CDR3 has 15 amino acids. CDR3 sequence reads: CAPRTALVVNEKLFF. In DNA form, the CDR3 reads TGTGCCCCAAGGACAGCTCTGGTGGTGAATGAAAAACTGTTTTTT.

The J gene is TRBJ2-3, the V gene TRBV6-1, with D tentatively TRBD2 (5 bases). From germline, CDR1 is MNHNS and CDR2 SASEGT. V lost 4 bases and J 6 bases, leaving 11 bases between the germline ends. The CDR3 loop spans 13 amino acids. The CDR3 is CASSGAPGDTQYF. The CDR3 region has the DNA TGTGCCAGCAGTGGCGCTCCGGGGGATACGCAGTATTTT.

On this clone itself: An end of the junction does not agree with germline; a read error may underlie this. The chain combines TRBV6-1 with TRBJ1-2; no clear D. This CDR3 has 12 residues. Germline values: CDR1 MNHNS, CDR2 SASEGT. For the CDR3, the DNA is TGTGCCGGCAGTGACGTAGACTATGGCTACACCTTC. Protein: CAGSDVDYGYTF.

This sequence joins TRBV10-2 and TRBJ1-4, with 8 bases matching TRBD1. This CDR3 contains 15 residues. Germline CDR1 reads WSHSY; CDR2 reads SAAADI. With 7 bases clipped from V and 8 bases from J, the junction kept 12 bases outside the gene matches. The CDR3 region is CASTIGQGVGEKLFF. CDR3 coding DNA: TGCGCCAGCACCATTGGACAGGGTGTAGGAGAAAAACTGTTTTTT.

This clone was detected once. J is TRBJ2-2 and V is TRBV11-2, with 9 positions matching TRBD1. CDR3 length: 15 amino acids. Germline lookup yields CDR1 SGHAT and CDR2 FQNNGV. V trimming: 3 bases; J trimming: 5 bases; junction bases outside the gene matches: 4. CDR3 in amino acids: CASSFPQGATGELFF. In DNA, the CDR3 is TGTGCCAGCAGCTTTCCACAGGGGGCAACCGGGGAGCTGTTTTTT.

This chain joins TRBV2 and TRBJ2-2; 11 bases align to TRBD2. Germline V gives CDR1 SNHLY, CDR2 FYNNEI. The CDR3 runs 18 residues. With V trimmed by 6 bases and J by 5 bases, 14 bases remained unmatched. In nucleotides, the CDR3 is TGTGCCAGCAGGGGGAAGAATCTAGCGGGAGGTCGTACCGGGGAGCTGTTTTTT. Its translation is CASRGKNLAGGRTGELFF.

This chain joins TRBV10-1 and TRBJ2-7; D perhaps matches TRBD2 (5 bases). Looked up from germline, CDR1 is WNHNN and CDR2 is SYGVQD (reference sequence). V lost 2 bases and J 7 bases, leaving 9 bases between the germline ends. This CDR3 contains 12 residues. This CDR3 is CASSEAGEEQYF. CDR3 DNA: TGCGCCAGCAGTGAGGCCGGGGAAGAGCAGTACTTC.

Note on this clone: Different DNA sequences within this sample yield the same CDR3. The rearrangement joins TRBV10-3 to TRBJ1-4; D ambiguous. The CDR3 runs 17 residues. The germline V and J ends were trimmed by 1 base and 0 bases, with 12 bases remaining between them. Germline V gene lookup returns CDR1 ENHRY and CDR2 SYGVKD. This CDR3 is CAISELKTHATNEKLFF. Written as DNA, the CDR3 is TGTGCCATCAGTGAGTTAAAGACTCACGCAACTAATGAAAAACTGTTTTTT.

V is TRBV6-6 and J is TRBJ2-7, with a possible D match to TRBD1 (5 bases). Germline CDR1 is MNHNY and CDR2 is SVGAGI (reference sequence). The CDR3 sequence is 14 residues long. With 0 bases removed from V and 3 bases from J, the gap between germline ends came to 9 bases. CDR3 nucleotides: TGTGCCAGCAGTTACTCAGGGGTTGGCTACGAGCAGTACTTC. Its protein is CASSYSGVGYEQYF.

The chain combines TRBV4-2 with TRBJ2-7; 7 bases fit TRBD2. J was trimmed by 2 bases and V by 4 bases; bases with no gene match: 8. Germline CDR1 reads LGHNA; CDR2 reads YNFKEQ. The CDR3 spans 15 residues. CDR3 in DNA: TGTGCCAGCAGCCTGGCCGGGGAGGGCACCTACGAGCAGTACTTC. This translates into CASSLAGEGTYEQYF.

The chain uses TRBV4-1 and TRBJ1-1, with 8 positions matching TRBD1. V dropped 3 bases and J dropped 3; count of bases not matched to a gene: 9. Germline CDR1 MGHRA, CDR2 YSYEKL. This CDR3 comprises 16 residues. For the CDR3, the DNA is TGCGCCAGCAGCCACAGACAGGGGAATGATGACACTGAAGCTTTCTTT. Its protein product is CASSHRQGNDDTEAFF.

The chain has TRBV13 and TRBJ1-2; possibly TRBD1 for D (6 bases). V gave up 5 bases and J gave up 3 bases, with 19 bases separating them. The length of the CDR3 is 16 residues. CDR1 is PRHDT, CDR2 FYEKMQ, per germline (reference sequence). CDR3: CASSPRGTGFDYGYTF. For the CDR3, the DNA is TGTGCCAGCAGCCCGAGAGGAACAGGGTTTGACTATGGCTACACCTTC.

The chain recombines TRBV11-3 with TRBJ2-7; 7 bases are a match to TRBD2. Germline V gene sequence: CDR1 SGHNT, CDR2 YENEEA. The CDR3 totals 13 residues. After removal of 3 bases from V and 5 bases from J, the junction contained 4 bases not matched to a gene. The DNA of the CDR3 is TGTGCCAGCAGCTTGGGAGGGGTCAACGAGCAGTACTTC. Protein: CASSLGGVNEQYF.

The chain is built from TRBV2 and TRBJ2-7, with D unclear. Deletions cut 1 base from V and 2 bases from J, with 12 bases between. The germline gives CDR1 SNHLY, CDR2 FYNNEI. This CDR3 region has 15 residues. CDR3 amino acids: CASSEVADNPYEQYF. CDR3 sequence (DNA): TGTGCCAGCAGTGAAGTGGCCGATAATCCCTACGAGCAGTACTTC. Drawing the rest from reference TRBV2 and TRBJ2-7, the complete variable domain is EPEVTQTPSHQVTQMGQEVILRCVPISNHLYFYWYRQILGQKVEFLVSFYNNEISEKSEIFDDQFSVERPDGSNFTLKIRSTKLEDSAMYFCASSEVADNPYEQYFGPGTRLTVT.